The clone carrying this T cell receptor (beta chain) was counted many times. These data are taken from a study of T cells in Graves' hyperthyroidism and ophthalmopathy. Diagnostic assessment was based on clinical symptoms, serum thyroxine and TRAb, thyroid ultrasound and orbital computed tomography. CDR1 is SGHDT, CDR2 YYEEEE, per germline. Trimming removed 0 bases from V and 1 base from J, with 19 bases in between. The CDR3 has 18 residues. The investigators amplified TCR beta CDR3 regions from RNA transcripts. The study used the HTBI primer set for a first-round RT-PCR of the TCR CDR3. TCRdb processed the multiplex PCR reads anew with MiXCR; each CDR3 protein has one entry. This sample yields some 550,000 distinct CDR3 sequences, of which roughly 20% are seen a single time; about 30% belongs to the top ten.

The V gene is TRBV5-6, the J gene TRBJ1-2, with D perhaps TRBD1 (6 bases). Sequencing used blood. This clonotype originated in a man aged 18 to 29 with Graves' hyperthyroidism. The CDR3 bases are TGTGCCAGCAGCTTGGGGCGGTGGGGGGGCCCTTTTAACTATGGCTACACCTTC. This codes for CASSLGRWGGPFNYGYTF.